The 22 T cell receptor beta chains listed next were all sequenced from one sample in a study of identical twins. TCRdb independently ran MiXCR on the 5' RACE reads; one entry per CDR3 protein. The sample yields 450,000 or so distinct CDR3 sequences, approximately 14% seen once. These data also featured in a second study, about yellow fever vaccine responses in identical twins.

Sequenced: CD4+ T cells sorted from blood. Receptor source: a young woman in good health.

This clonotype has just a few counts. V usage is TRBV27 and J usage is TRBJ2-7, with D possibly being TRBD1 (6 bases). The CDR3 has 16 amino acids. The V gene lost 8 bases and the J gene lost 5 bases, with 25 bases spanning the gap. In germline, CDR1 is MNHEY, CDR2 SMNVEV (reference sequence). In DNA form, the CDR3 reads TGTGCCAGCCGCTTAAATGCACAGGGAAGGTGGGACGAGCAGTACTTC. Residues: CASRLNAQGRWDEQYF.

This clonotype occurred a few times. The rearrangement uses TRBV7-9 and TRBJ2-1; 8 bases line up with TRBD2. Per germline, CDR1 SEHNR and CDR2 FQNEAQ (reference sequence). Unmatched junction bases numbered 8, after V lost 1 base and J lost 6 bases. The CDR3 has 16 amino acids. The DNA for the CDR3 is TGTGCCAGCAGCTTAGAGGCGGGAGGACCACGCAATGAGCAGTTCTTC. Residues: CASSLEAGGPRNEQFF.

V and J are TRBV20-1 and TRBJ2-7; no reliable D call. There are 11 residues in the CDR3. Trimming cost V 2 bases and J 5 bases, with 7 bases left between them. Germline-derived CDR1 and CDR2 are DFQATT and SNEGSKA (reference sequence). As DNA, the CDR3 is TGCAGTGCTAGACTGAGCGACGAGCAGTACTTC. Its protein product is CSARLSDEQYF.

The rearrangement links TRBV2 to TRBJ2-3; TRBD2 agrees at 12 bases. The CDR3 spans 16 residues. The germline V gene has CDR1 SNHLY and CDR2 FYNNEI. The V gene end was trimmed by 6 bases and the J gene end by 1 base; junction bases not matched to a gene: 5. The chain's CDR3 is CASSDWTSGGTDTQYF. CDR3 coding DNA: TGTGCCAGCAGCGATTGGACTAGCGGGGGCACAGATACGCAGTATTTT.

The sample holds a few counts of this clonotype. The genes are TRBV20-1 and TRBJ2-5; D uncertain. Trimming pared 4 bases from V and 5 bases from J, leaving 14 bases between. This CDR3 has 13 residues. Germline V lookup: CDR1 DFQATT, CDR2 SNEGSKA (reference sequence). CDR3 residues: CSATRTSYETQYF. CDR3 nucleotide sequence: TGCAGTGCTACCCGGACCTCTTACGAGACCCAGTACTTC.

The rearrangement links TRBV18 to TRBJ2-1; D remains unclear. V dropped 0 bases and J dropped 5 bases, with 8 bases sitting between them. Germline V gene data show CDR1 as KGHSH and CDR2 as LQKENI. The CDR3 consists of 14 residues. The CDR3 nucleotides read TGTGCCAGCTCACCACCCCCGTCTAACAATGAGCAGTTCTTC. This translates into CASSPPPSNNEQFF.

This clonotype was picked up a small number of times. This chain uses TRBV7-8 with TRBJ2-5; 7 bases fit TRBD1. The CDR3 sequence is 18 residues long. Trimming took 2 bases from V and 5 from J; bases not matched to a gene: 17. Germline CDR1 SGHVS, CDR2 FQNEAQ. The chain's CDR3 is CASSLRPPVISRGETQYF. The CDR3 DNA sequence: TGTGCCAGCAGCTTAAGGCCTCCGGTAATTTCCAGGGGGGAGACCCAGTACTTC.

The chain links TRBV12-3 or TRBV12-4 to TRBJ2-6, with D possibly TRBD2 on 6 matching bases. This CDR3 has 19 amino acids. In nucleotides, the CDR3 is TGTACCCGCAGTTTCCTTAGTGGGGGACTGGGGTCTGGGGCCAACGTCCTGACTTTC. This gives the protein CTRSFLSGGLGSGANVLTF.

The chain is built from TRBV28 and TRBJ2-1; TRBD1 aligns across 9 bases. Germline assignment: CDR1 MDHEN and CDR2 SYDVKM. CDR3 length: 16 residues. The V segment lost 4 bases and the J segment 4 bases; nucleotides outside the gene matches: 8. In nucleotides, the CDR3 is TGTGCCAGCAGTTCAAATACCGGGACAGGGTACAATGAGCAGTTCTTC. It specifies CASSSNTGTGYNEQFF.

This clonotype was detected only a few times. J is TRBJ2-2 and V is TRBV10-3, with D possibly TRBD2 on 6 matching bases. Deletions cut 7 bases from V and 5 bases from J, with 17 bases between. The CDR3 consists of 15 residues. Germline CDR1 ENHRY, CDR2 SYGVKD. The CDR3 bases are TGTGCCATCACCCCGTCCAGGAGCGGGACCGGGGAGCTGTTTTTT. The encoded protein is CAITPSRSGTGELFF.

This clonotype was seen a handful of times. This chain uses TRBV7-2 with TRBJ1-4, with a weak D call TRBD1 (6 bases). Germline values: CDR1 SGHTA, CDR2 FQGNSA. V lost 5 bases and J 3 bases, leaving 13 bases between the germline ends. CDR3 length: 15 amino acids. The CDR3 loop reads CASSLQGSANEKLFF. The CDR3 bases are TGTGCCAGCAGCCTACAGGGTTCGGCTAATGAAAAACTGTTTTTT.

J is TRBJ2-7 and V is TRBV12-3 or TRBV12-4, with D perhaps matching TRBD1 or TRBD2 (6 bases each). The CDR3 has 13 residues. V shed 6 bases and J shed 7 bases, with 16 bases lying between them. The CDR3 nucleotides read TGTGCCAGCAGCACAACAGGGACTGAAGAGCAGTACTTC. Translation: CASSTTGTEEQYF.

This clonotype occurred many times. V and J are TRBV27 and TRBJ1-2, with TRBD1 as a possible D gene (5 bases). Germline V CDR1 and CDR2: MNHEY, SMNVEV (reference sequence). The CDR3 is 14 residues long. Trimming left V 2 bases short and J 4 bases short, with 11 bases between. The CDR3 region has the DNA TGTGCCAGCAGTTTAAAGGGGCCTGCCTATGGCTACACCTTC. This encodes CASSLKGPAYGYTF.

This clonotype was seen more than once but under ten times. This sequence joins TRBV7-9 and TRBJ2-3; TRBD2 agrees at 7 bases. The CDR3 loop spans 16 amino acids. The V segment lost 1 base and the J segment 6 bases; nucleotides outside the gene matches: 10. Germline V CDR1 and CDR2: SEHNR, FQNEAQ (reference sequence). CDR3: CASSLGVAGVRDTQYF. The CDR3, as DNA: TGTGCCAGCAGCTTAGGAGTAGCGGGCGTCCGGGATACGCAGTATTTT.

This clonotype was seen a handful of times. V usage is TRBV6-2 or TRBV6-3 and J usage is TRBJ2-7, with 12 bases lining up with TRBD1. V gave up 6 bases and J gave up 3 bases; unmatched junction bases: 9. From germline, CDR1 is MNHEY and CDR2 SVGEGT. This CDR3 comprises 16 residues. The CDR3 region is CASRLLGTGGSYEQYF. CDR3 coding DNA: TGTGCCAGCAGATTACTCGGGACAGGGGGCAGCTACGAGCAGTACTTC.

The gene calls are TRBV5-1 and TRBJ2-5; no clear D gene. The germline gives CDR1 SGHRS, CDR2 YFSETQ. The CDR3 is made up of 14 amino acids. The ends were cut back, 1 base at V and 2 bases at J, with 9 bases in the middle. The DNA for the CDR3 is TGCGCCAGCAGCTTGACAGTAGATCAAGAGACCCAGTACTTC. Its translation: CASSLTVDQETQYF. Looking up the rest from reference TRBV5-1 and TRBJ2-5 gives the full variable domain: KAGVTQTPRYLIKTRGQQVTLSCSPISGHRSVSWYQQTPGQGLQFLFEYFSETQRNKGNFPGRFSGRQFSNSRSEMNVSTLELGDSALYLCASSLTVDQETQYFGPGTRLLVL.

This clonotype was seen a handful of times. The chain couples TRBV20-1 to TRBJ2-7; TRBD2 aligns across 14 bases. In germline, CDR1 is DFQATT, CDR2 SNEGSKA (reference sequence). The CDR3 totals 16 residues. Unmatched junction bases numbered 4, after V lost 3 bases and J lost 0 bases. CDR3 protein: CSASRLAGGPSYEQYF. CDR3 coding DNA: TGCAGTGCTAGTCGACTAGCGGGAGGGCCCTCCTACGAGCAGTACTTC.

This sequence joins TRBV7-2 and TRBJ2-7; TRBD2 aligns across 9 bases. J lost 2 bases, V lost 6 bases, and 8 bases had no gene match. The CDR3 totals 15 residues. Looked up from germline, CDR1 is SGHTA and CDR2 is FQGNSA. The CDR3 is CASSSVAGEAYEQYF. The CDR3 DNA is TGTGCCAGCAGTTCAGTAGCGGGGGAAGCCTACGAGCAGTACTTC.

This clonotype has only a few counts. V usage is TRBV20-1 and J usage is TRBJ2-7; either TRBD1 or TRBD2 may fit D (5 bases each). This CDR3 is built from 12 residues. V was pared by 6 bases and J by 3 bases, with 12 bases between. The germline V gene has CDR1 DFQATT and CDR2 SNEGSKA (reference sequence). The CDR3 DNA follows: TGCAGTGCGAGGGGCCAGGGCTACGAGCAGTACTTC. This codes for CSARGQGYEQYF.

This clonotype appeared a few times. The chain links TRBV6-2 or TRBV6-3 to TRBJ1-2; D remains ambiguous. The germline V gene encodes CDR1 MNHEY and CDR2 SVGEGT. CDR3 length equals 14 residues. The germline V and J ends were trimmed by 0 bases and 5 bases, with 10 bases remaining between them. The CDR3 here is CASSYSAQPYGYTF. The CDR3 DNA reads TGTGCCAGCAGTTACTCGGCGCAACCTTATGGCTACACCTTC.

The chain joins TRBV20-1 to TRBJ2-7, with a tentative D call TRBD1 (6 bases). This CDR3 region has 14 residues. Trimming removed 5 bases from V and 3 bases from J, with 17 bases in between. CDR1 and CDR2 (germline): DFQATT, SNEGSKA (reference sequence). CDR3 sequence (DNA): TGCAGTGCTCCCCCCCGGGGACAATACTACGAGCAGTACTTC. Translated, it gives CSAPPRGQYYEQYF.

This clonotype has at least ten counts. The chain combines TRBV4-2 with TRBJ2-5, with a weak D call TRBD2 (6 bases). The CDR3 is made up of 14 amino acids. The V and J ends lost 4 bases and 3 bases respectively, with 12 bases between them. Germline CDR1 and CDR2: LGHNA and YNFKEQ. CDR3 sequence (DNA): TGTGCCAGCAGCCCGGGCGGGGCCGAAGAGACCCAGTACTTC. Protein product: CASSPGGAEETQYF.